This T cell receptor beta chain was documented in a study of blood T cell repertoires in COVID-19. CDR3 size: 16 residues. Trimming at V came to 1 base and at J to 3 bases, leaving 4 bases not matched to a gene. CDR1 is MGHRA, CDR2 YSYEKL, per germline. TCRdb keeps only in-frame clones here, not all; method: immunoSEQ multiplex PCR. The sample has roughly 280,000 clones, under 90% seen once. This clonotype was obtained from a man aged 55 to 70 with acute or convalescent COVID-19. The rearrangement uses TRBV4-1 and TRBJ2-7; 12 bases fit TRBD1. The specimen was peripheral blood. The CDR3 DNA reads TGCGCCAGCAGCCAAGTGGGGACAGGGGGCTTCTACGAGCAGTACTTC. Translating gives CASSQVGTGGFYEQYF.